This T cell receptor beta chain was retrieved from a study of T-cell memory formation after mild COVID-19. The wider study: Across donors, TCR clusters were largely donor specific. Study conclusions and caveats: Cross-reactive memory seemingly joined, as some responding clones were found in pre-infection memory. Confirmation was lacking for SARS-CoV-2 specificity of second-wave clones that peaked on day 37.

Amplification by 5'RACE using constant-segment primers produced TCR alpha and TCR beta cDNA libraries that carried sample barcodes and UMIs. TCRdb itself ran the 5' RACE reads through MiXCR, one entry per CDR3 protein. The sample has 250,000 to 350,000 distinct CDR3 sequences; roughly 17% are singletons. The CDR3 runs to 16 residues. Losses at the gene ends were 0 bases for V and 2 bases for J; bases not matched to a gene: 4. The V gene's germline CDR1 is SEHNR and CDR2 FQNEAQ (reference sequence). This clonotype was seen only a few times. Antigen unknown. Material: PBMCs or a T cell subset sorted from them (not recorded which). This chain uses TRBV7-9 with TRBJ2-3; 8 nucleotides align to TRBD2. This sequence was found in a man younger than 30 who had mild COVID-19 (a few samples of this study predate the infection). Cell type and time point are not known. The CDR3 protein is CASSLAPAGVTDTQYF. For the CDR3, the DNA is TGTGCCAGCAGCTTAGCCCCAGCGGGGGTCACAGATACGCAGTATTTT.